This TCR beta chain is drawn from a study of blood T cell repertoires in COVID-19 (dated by TCRdb to about 2020). A note on the overall study: Samples from collaborators originated in the United States, Italy and Spain and spanned both the acute and convalescent phases of COVID-19. The prospective study material was composed of cDNA or gDNA derived from T cells, B-cell-depleted T cells, or PBMCs. Subjects who had been exposed to COVID-19, were actively infected with it, or had recovered from it provided the deeply sampled blood TCRbeta repertoires that made up the dataset. The repertoires were released in a freely available public database meant as a resource for research on the immune response to SARS-CoV-2. The samples were drawn from two sources: the first 160 participants of the ongoing ImmuneRACE study, and about 1,300 subjects contributed by 6 global collaborators. The sample metadata nearly always contained a de-identified subject ID, COVID-19 status, age in years and sex. HLA class I and class II types, where available, came from metadata supplied by the sample provider rather than from assay-based typing. Overall study outcomes, separate from this receptor: Clinical and demographic metadata were provided uncurated, with the amount varying by source and participant.

The immunoSEQ Assay, a bias-controlled multiplex PCR, was used to amplify TCRbeta CDR3 regions from genomic DNA. The original pipeline was this. The number of nucleated cells in each sample was estimated from the amplification of reference gene primers within the assay. Sequence reads were collapsed and filtered to measure the absolute abundance of every unique TCRbeta CDR3 rearrangement. For each sample, productive Simpson clonality was calculated as the square root of Simpson's diversity index across productive rearrangements. The immuneACCESS repertoire file appears here via TCRdb, limited to in-frame rearrangements. These files lack a portion of the clones; in checked studies, under half of the deficit traces to unresolved V genes, and the cause of the others is not known. Clonal size and the V and J genes are those of that table, whereas D and trimming came from the DNA. A total of about 270,000 clones appear in this sample, roughly 90% of them only once. Of the sample, 2% to 2.5% falls within the top ten clones.

Concerning this clone itself: Its antigen specificity is not known. No base-level quality is on record; no much larger clone is a single base apart.

Participants in the prospective study were enrolled through a virtual design, were aged roughly 18 to 100 years, and lived in 20 to 30 United States geographic areas. In the prospective study, cohorts were assigned on the basis of participant-reported clinical history obtained from a screening survey and a study questionnaire. In the prospective study, whole blood, serum and a nasopharyngeal or oropharyngeal swab were collected from each participant by mobile phlebotomists. Over a roughly 2-month period, participants in the prospective study had the option of providing additional blood draws and questionnaires. Before DNA extraction, prospective study blood samples were shipped either frozen or at room temperature. The source of this sequence is a woman aged 40 to 49 with acute COVID-19. Sequences were obtained from PBMCs or T cells enriched from blood (not recorded which).

The CDR3: CASSLAPGQGSSYEQYF. The sequenced DNA: TGTGCCAGCAGCTTAGCTCCTGGACAGGGAAGCTCCTACGAGCAGTACTTC. The chain is made from TRBV7-9 and TRBJ2-7; TRBD1 aligns with 8 central bases. The germline V gene (reference sequence) sets CDR1 to SEHNR and CDR2 to FQNEAQ. The germline V and J ends show losses of 0 bases and 0 bases respectively, and no gene match explains 7 bases of the junction. From its cysteine to its phenylalanine, the CDR3 spans 17 amino acids. Solely the CDR3 DNA is kept, with 51 bases framed from the first base.